The 15 T cell receptor beta chains presented below share a single source sample, sequenced in a study of cytomegalovirus exposure and HLA in healthy donors. 60 Vbeta and 13 Jbeta primers were used in PCR. TCRdb's table, derived via immunoSEQ multiplex PCR, lists solely in-frame clones and lacks some. The sample shows fewer than 150,000 clones, 82% of them seen only once. Sequenced input: PBMCs. The receptor set was obtained from a male donor in good health and CMV-seronegative.

The chain uses TRBV19 and TRBJ1-1; D is perhaps TRBD1 (6 bases). There are 14 residues in the CDR3. Germline V CDR1 and CDR2: LNHDA, SQIVND (reference sequence). V shed 3 bases and J shed 2 bases, with 10 bases lying between them. The CDR3 nucleotides are TGTGCCAGTAGTATGGGGGCAGTTAACACTGAAGCTTTCTTT. This translates into CASSMGAVNTEAFF.

The chain uses TRBV9 and TRBJ2-2, with a weak D call TRBD2 (7 bases). CDR1 and CDR2 from the germline V gene are SGDLS and YYNGEE. V lost 3 bases to trimming and J lost 9 bases, with 12 bases between them. The CDR3 runs 13 residues. The chain's CDR3 is CASSGRGGRELFF. For the CDR3, the DNA is TGTGCCAGCAGCGGGAGGGGGGGACGGGAGCTGTTTTTT.

V is TRBV19 and J is TRBJ1-5; D is ambiguous. V shed 6 bases and J shed 0 bases, with 12 bases lying between them. CDR1 and CDR2 from the germline V gene are LNHDA and SQIVND (reference sequence). There are 15 residues in the CDR3. The CDR3 bases are TGTGCCAGTAGCCTAGCCTCCCGTAGCAATCAGCCCCAGCATTTT. This sequence encodes CASSLASRSNQPQHF.

V usage is TRBV6-5 and J usage is TRBJ2-1; the match to TRBD2 covers 7 bases. The CDR3 contains 16 residues. CDR1 and CDR2 from the germline V gene are MNHEY and SVGAGI. J lost 4 bases, V lost 0 bases, and 6 bases had no gene match. The CDR3 DNA reads TGTGCCAGCAGTTACTCGCTAGCGGAGGGATACAATGAGCAGTTCTTC. It is translated as CASSYSLAEGYNEQFF.

The chain has TRBV10-3 and TRBJ2-7; TRBD1 matches 12 bases. The CDR3 totals 15 residues. CDR1 ENHRY and CDR2 SYGVKD come from the germline V gene. Trimming removed 4 bases from V and 5 bases from J; junction bases left unmatched: 6. The CDR3 loop reads CAISVTGTGGDEQYF. CDR3 nucleotides: TGTGCCATCAGTGTGACCGGGACAGGGGGCGACGAGCAGTACTTC.

The chain employs TRBV30 and TRBJ2-6; D may be TRBD2 (5 bases). Trimming took off 7 bases at V and 0 bases at J, with 10 bases between the two ends. Germline loops: CDR1 GTSNPN, CDR2 SVGIG (reference sequence). The CDR3 runs 14 residues. This CDR3 is CAFPRGSGANVLTF. CDR3 bases: TGTGCCTTCCCCCGGGGCTCTGGGGCCAACGTCCTGACTTTC. Variable domain in full (rest from reference TRBV30 and TRBJ2-6): SQTIHQWPATLVQPVGSPLSLECTVEGTSNPNLYWYRQAAGRGLQLLFYSVGIGQISSEVPQNLSASRPQDRQFILSSKKLLLSDSGFYLCAFPRGSGANVLTFGAGSRLTVL.

This clone was detected once. The gene calls are TRBV19 and TRBJ1-1; maybe TRBD1 (5 bases). The CDR3 consists of 14 residues. V shed 5 bases and J shed 2 bases, with 12 bases lying between them. Germline CDR1 reads LNHDA; CDR2 reads SQIVND (reference sequence). For the CDR3, the DNA is TGTGCCAGTAGTTATGGGGGGGGAAACACTGAAGCTTTCTTT. It specifies CASSYGGGNTEAFF.

V gene TRBV19 combines with J gene TRBJ2-7; 8 positions agree with TRBD1. V lost 0 bases, J lost 0 bases, and 7 bases stayed unmatched. This CDR3 spans 17 amino acids. From germline, CDR1 is LNHDA and CDR2 SQIVND (reference sequence). The DNA of the CDR3 is TGTGCCAGTAGTATAGATCTGGAGACAGGGGCCTCCTACGAGCAGTACTTC. This sequence encodes CASSIDLETGASYEQYF. The entire variable domain, with the rest obtained from reference TRBV19 and TRBJ2-7, is as follows: DGGITQSPKYLFRKEGQNVTLSCEQNLNHDAMYWYRQDPGQGLRLIYYSQIVNDFQKGDIAEGYSVSREKKESFPLTVTSAQKNPTAFYLCASSIDLETGASYEQYFGPGTRLTVT.

The genes are TRBV10-2 and TRBJ1-2; TRBD1 might be the D (6 bases). The germline V gene encodes CDR1 WSHSY and CDR2 SAAADI. The V end lost 3 bases, the J end lost 4 bases, and 9 bases lay between the germline ends. The CDR3 loop spans 13 amino acids. This CDR3 is CASSDRGPYGYTF. CDR3 nucleotide sequence: TGCGCCAGCAGTGACAGGGGTCCCTATGGCTACACCTTC.

The V gene is TRBV27, the J gene TRBJ2-6, with D possibly being TRBD1 (5 bases). The CDR3 sequence is 16 residues long. Germline lookup yields CDR1 MNHEY and CDR2 SMNVEV (reference sequence). Between the trimmed V and J ends, which lost 6 bases and 0 bases, there was a span of 12 bases. The CDR3 coding sequence is TGTGCCAGCAGCCCGATAGACAGCTCTGGGGCCAACGTCCTGACTTTC. Amino acid sequence: CASSPIDSSGANVLTF.

This clone was observed many times. The chain joins TRBV6-5 to TRBJ2-1; TRBD2 matches at 13 bases. Looked up from germline, CDR1 is MNHEY and CDR2 is SVGAGI. Trimming removed 6 bases from V and 6 bases from J; junction bases left unmatched: 2. The CDR3 loop spans 14 amino acids. CDR3: CASSGLAGANEQFF. The DNA for the CDR3 is TGTGCCAGCAGCGGACTAGCGGGAGCCAATGAGCAGTTCTTC.

The chain has TRBV7-8 and TRBJ1-5; tentative D call: TRBD1 (6 bases). There are 15 residues in the CDR3. Germline lookup yields CDR1 SGHVS and CDR2 FQNEAQ. V was pared by 2 bases and J by 3 bases, with 11 bases between. CDR3 region: CASSLWGGLNQPQHF. CDR3 in DNA: TGTGCCAGCAGCTTATGGGGGGGCCTCAATCAGCCCCAGCATTTT.

There are a few counts of this clone. This chain connects TRBV9 to TRBJ2-7; D is possibly TRBD2 (5 bases). The CDR3 length is 15 residues. Germline values: CDR1 SGDLS, CDR2 YYNGEE. Trimming removed 0 bases at V and 2 bases at J, with 12 bases between. The CDR3 here is CASSVEGSGAYEQYF. The CDR3 DNA follows: TGTGCCAGCAGCGTAGAAGGGAGCGGAGCCTACGAGCAGTACTTC. Full variable domain (remainder filled in from reference TRBV9 and TRBJ2-7): DSGVTQTPKHLITATGQRVTLRCSPRSGDLSVYWYQQSLDQGLQFLIQYYNGEERAKGNILERFSAQQFPDLHSELNLSSLELGDSALYFCASSVEGSGAYEQYFGPGTRLTVT.

V gene TRBV4-3 combines with J gene TRBJ2-3; 9 positions match TRBD2. Trimming at V came to 0 bases and at J to 5 bases, leaving 9 bases not matched to a gene. Germline values: CDR1 LGHNA, CDR2 YSLEER. The CDR3 covers 17 residues. CDR3 DNA sequence: TGCGCCAGCAGCCAAGAGGTGGCTAGCGGGATGGAAGATACGCAGTATTTT. Protein product: CASSQEVASGMEDTQYF.

The genes are TRBV19 and TRBJ1-2; the D is unclear. In germline, CDR1 is LNHDA, CDR2 SQIVND (reference sequence). This CDR3 contains 12 residues. V lost 1 base and J 7 bases, leaving 7 bases between the germline ends. CDR3 in amino acids: CASSIGDSGYTF. The CDR3 DNA is TGTGCCAGTAGTATAGGAGATTCTGGCTACACCTTC.